This T cell receptor (beta chain) came from a study of OX40 agonist ivuxolimab in advanced cancers. Overall study context: The dose of intravenous ivuxolimab that patients received every 2 weeks ranged from 0.01 to 10 mg/kg. The group had a mean age of around 60 years, ranged from 23 to 79, and was around 86% male. General observations from the study: Relatively little clonal expansion, among the lowest observed, appeared in partial responders at 0.1-3.0 mg/kg.

The data were produced by immunoSEQ multiplex PCR, yet TCRdb's version contains in-frame clones alone and is incomplete. The sample yields 8,000 to 9,500 clones, around 89% seen once. About this clone itself: What it recognizes is unknown.

The origin of this receptor is an adult with an advanced solid tumor such as melanoma, head and neck, liver or kidney cancer. The source was CD4+ or CD8+ T cells sorted from blood, collected in a trial of the OX40 agonist ivuxolimab.

CDR3 in amino acids: CASSVFSGTGELFF. The DNA of the CDR3 is TGTGCCAGCAGTGTCTTTTCGGGGACCGGGGAGCTGTTTTTT. The chain couples TRBV7-9 to TRBJ2-2; weak D call: TRBD2 (5 bases). The V gene's germline CDR1 is SEHNR and CDR2 FQNEAQ (reference sequence). V was cut by 6 bases and J by 5 bases, with 13 bases left in between. The length of the CDR3 is 14 residues. The entire variable domain, with the rest obtained from reference TRBV7-9 and TRBJ2-2, is as follows: DTGVSQNPRHKITKRGQNVTFRCDPISEHNRLYWYRQTLGQGPEFLTYFQNEAQLEKSRLLSDRFSAERPKGSFSTLEIQRTEQGDSAMYLCASSVFSGTGELFFGEGSRLTVL.